A selection of T cell receptor beta chains follows, all from one sample in a study of blood T cell repertoires in COVID-19. Using immunoSEQ multiplex PCR, the repertoire was profiled, and TCRdb retains in-frame clones only, with some absent. In the table there are tens of thousands of clones, 85% to 90% of which are singletons. Sequencing was done on a sample of peripheral blood. Receptor source: a human donor with active COVID-19. The donor label of this sample is uncertain. The CDR3 runs from the conserved cysteine through the conserved F or W. D genes are given only for firm matches. The listing skips clone size in some rows; elsewhere it reads once, few, many or a size class.

TRBD1,few,TRBJ2-7,TRBV28,TGTGCCAGCACCTCCCAGGGACAGACCTACGAGCAGTACTTC,CASTSQGQTYEQYF
TRBD2,.,TRBJ2-7,TRBV11-2,TGTGCCAGCAGCCTGACTAGCGGAGCTTCCTACGAGCAGTACTTC,CASSLTSGASYEQYF
TRBD2,.,TRBJ2-2,TRBV6-2/TRBV6-3,TGTGCCAGCAGTTACGCGTCGGGAGGGCCGAACACCGGGGAGCTGTTTTTT,CASSYASGGPNTGELFF
TRBD2,.,TRBJ2-3,TRBV27,TGTGCCAGCAGCTTGTCTCTAGCGGGAGGGCCGAGGGATAGCACAGATACGCAGTATTTT,CASSLSLAGGPRDSTDTQYF
TRBD2,.,TRBJ2-7,TRBV15,TGTGCCACCAGCAGAGGGGGACTAGCGGTCTACGAGCAGTACTTC,CATSRGGLAVYEQYF
.,.,TRBJ2-3,TRBV11-2,TGTGCCAGCAGCTTAATGGCAGGGACGCAGTATTTT,CASSLMAGTQYF
.,.,TRBJ2-3,TRBV4-3,TGCGCCAGCAGCCAAGACAGGTTAAGCACAGATACGCAGTATTTT,CASSQDRLSTDTQYF
TRBD1,once,TRBJ1-2,TRBV4-3,TGCGCCAGCAGCCAACCGGGACAGTCATCCGGCTACACCTTC,CASSQPGQSSGYTF
.,.,TRBJ2-1,TRBV6-2/TRBV6-3,TGTGCCAGCAGCCACGGGGGGCGCGTCTACAATGAGCAGTTCTTC,CASSHGGRVYNEQFF
TRBD1,.,TRBJ2-5,TRBV27,TGTGCCAGCAGTGCCCCGGGACAGGAGAAGGGGACCCAGTACTTC,CASSAPGQEKGTQYF
TRBD1,.,TRBJ1-2,TRBV7-3,TGTGCCAGCAGCTTTCTACCCATCCCGGGACAGGGGATCAGCAACTATGGCTACACCTTC,CASSFLPIPGQGISNYGYTF
.,.,TRBJ2-5,TRBV30,TGTGCCTGGAACTCGGACATCTACCAAGAGACCCAGTACTTC,CAWNSDIYQETQYF
TRBD2,.,TRBJ2-2,TRBV27,TGTGCCAGCACAACCGGGACTAGCGGGGCAACCGGGGAGCTGTTTTTT,CASTTGTSGATGELFF
TRBD1,.,TRBJ2-6,TRBV3-1/TRBV3-2,TGTGCCAGCAGCCATCAGGGACAGGGGGCAGGTGGGGCCAACGTCCTGACTTTC,CASSHQGQGAGGANVLTF
.,.,TRBJ1-1,TRBV18,TGTGCCAGCTCATTACAGGTTAACACTGAAGCTTTCTTT,CASSLQVNTEAFF
TRBD2,.,TRBJ2-5,TRBV20-1,TGCAGGCGGGAGGTCCAAGAGACCCAGTACTTC,CRREVQETQYF
TRBD2,.,TRBJ2-1,TRBV6-5,TGTGCCAGCAGTTACTCGAAGGCGGGAGGGCAGAATGAGCAGTTCTTC,CASSYSKAGGQNEQFF
.,.,TRBJ1-5,TRBV24-1,TGTGCCACCAGTGGTTACTACAGGGACCAGCCCCAGCATTTT,CATSGYYRDQPQHF
TRBD2,.,TRBJ2-1,TRBV27,TGTGCCAGCACCTCCCTCGGGGGGGCTTCCTACAATGAGCAGTTCTTC,CASTSLGGASYNEQFF
.,.,TRBJ2-7,TRBV23-1,TGCGCCAGCAGTTGGGACTCCGAGTACGAGCAGTACTTC,CASSWDSEYEQYF
TRBD1,.,TRBJ1-5,TRBV7-9,TGTGCCAGCAGTTCCGGGACAGGGGGCTGGCAGCCCCAGCATTTT,CASSSGTGGWQPQHF
TRBD1,.,TRBJ1-4,TRBV7-6,TGTGCCAGCAGCTTAGCGACAGGGGGCGCGGAAAAACTGTTTTTT,CASSLATGGAEKLFF
TRBD2,.,TRBJ2-1,TRBV5-1,TGCGCCAGCAGCCTTAGCGGGAGAGGGATTGAGCAGTTCTTC,CASSLSGRGIEQFF
.,.,TRBJ1-3,TRBV7-9,TGTGCCAGCAGCCCGCAGACTGCTGGAAACACCATATATTTT,CASSPQTAGNTIYF
.,.,TRBJ2-7,TRBV19,TGTGCCAGTAGTATAGGTACAGGGCCGTACGAGCAGTACTTC,CASSIGTGPYEQYF
.,.,TRBJ2-1,TRBV11-2,TGTGCCAGCAGCCCCTGGCAGGGAACCTACAATGAGCAGTTCTTC,CASSPWQGTYNEQFF
.,.,TRBJ1-4,TRBV29-1,TGCAGCGTTGAAGATCTAAGAAGCCAGCAGTCTCGGGCTAATGAAAAACTGTTTTTT,CSVEDLRSQQSRANEKLFF
.,.,TRBJ1-6,TRBV9,TGTGCCAGCACCTCGGGTGGTGCTAATTCACCCCTCCACTTT,CASTSGGANSPLHF
.,.,TRBJ1-6,TRBV3-1/TRBV3-2,TGTGCCAGCAGCCCACAGGGTGGGGGTTCACCCCTCCACTTT,CASSPQGGGSPLHF
.,once,TRBJ2-7,TRBV5-4,TGTGCCAGCAGCTCGGGTCTCTACGAGCAGTACTTC,CASSSGLYEQYF
TRBD1,.,TRBJ1-2,TRBV7-8,TGTGCCAGCAGCTTAGGCCCTTCGACAGGGTCCAATGGCTACACCTTC,CASSLGPSTGSNGYTF
TRBD2,.,TRBJ2-3,TRBV19,TGTGCCAGTAGTATAGGACTAGCGGGAGGGACAGATACGCAGTATTTT,CASSIGLAGGTDTQYF
.,.,TRBJ2-5,TRBV28,TGTGCCAGCAGTCCGCAAGAGACCCAGTACTTC,CASSPQETQYF
TRBD2,once,TRBJ2-1,TRBV27,TGTGCCAGCAGTTCTCTAGCGGGAGCTGAGCAGTTCTTC,CASSSLAGAEQFF
.,.,TRBJ1-6,TRBV4-3,TGCGCCAGCGGCCCGGGAGACGCCAATTCACCCCTCCACTTT,CASGPGDANSPLHF
.,.,TRBJ1-1,TRBV9,TGTGCCAGCAGCGTAGTGGGGGCCACTGAAGCTTTCTTT,CASSVVGATEAFF
TRBD1,.,TRBJ2-3,TRBV7-2,TGTGCCAGCAGCTTCCAGGGACAGGGTAGCACAGATACGCAGTATTTT,CASSFQGQGSTDTQYF
.,.,TRBJ1-1,TRBV6-2/TRBV6-3,TGTGCCAGCAGTGCAGGGAACACTGAAGCTTTCTTT,CASSAGNTEAFF